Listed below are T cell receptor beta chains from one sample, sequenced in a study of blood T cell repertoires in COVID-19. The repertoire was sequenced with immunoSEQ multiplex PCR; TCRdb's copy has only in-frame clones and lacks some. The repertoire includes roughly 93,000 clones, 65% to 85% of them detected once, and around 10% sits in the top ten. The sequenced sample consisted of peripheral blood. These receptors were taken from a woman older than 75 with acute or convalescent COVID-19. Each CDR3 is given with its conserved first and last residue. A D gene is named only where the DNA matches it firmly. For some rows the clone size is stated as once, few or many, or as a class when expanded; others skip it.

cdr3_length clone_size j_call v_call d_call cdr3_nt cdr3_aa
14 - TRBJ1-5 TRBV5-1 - TGCGCCAGCAGACAGGACCCTTCCAATCAGCCCCAGCATTTT CASRQDPSNQPQHF
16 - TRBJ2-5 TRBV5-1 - TGCGCCAGCAGCTTAGGCTCTCGACTCGTCCAAGAGACCCAGTACTTC CASSLGSRLVQETQYF
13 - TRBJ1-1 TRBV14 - TGTGCCAGCAGCCCACAGGTGGTGGCTGAAGCTTTCTTT CASSPQVVAEAFF
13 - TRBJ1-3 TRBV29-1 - TGCAGCGTTGTTGAGGGCACTGGAAACACCATATATTTT CSVVEGTGNTIYF
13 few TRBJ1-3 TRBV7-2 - TGTGCCAGCAGCTTGGGGGGGCGAAACACCATATATTTT CASSLGGRNTIYF
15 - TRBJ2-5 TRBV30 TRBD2 TGTGCCTGGACCTTCCGGCGGGGGGGCAGAGAGACCCAGTACTTC CAWTFRRGGRETQYF
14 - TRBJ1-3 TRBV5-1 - TGCGCCAGCAGCTTGGCCAGCGTTGGAAACACCATATATTTT CASSLASVGNTIYF
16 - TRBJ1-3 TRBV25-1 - TGTGCCAGCAGTGAATTCTCCGGGGGTACTGGAAACACCATATATTTT CASSEFSGGTGNTIYF
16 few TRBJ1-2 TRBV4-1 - TGCGCCAGCAGCCAAGATCCTCAGGGGCTCCCATATGGCTACACCTTC CASSQDPQGLPYGYTF
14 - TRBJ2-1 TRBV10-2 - TGCGCCAGCAGTGATATCGGGGGGACAAATGAGCAGTTCTTC CASSDIGGTNEQFF
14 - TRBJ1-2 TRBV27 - TGTGCCAGCAGTTTATCTGCCCAGTATTATGGCTACACCTTC CASSLSAQYYGYTF
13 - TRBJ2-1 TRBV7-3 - TGTGCCAGCAGCTACGATGACAGGAATGAGCAGTTCTTC CASSYDDRNEQFF
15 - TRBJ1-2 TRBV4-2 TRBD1 TGTGCCAGCAGCCCTCCCGGGACAGGTTTCTATGGCTACACCTTC CASSPPGTGFYGYTF
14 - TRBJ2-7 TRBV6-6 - TGTGCCAGCAGAACGACAGGTACCAACTACGAGCAGTACTTC CASRTTGTNYEQYF
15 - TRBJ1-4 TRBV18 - TGTGCCAGCGCCCTATTTGGGCGTACGGATGAAAAACTGTTTTTT CASALFGRTDEKLFF
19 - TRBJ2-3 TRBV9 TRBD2 TGTGCCAGCAGCGTAGGACTAGCGGGGGGCTCTGGACTGGCAGATACGCAGTATTTT CASSVGLAGGSGLADTQYF
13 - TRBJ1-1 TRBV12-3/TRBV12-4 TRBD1 TGTGCCAGCAGCGACAGGGGAGGGGCTGAAGCTTTCTTT CASSDRGGAEAFF
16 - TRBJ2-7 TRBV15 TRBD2 TGTGCCACCAGCAGAACCCCCGGGACTAGCGGGGTTCGGCAGTACTTC CATSRTPGTSGVRQYF
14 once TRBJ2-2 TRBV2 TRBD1 TGTGCCAGCATCGACAGGGTGAACACCGGGGAGCTGTTTTTT CASIDRVNTGELFF
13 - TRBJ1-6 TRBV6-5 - TGTGCCAGCAGCCGGAAACAGAGTTCACCCCTCCACTTT CASSRKQSSPLHF
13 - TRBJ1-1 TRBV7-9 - TGTGCCAGCTCCTCAAGTGTAGCCTTTGAAGCTTTCTTT CASSSSVAFEAFF
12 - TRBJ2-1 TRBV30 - TGTGCCTGGAGTTATGGGAGCAATGAGCAGTTCTTC CAWSYGSNEQFF
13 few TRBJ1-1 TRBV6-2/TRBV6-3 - TGTGCCAGCAGTTACGACTGGGGCTCTGAAGCTTTCTTT CASSYDWGSEAFF
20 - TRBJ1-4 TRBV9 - TGTGCCAGCAGCCCATCGATCCATGGGGGGGCCGTGTCAACTAATGAAAAACTGTTTTTT CASSPSIHGGAVSTNEKLFF
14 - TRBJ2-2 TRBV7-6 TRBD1 TGTGCCAGCAGACGGACAGGTGGCACCGGGGAGCTGTTTTTT CASRRTGGTGELFF
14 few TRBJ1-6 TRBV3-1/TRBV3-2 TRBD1 TGTGCCAGCAGTCGGACAGGGGATAATTCACCCCTCCACTTT CASSRTGDNSPLHF
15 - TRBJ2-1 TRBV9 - TGTGCCAGCAGCGTAGTGGGGAGCTCCTACAATGAGCAGTTCTTC CASSVVGSSYNEQFF
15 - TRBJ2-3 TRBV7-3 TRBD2 TGTGCCAGCAGCTTAGGGGGACTAGCGACCGATACGCAGTATTTT CASSLGGLATDTQYF
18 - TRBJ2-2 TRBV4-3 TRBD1 TGCGCCAGCAGCCCCAATACACTGCCGGGACAGGCGACCGGGGAGCTGTTTTTT CASSPNTLPGQATGELFF
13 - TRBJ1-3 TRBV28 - TGTGCCAGCAGGACGGGGGGCCGAAACACCATATATTTT CASRTGGRNTIYF
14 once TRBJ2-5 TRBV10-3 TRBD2 TGTGCCTCCGGCCAGCGGGGGGGCGAAGAGACCCAGTACTTC CASGQRGGEETQYF
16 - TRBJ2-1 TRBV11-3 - TGTGCCAGCAGCCGCGGGGGCGGTATCAATAACAATGAGCAGTTCTTC CASSRGGGINNNEQFF
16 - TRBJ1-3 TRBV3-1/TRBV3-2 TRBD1 TGTGCCAGCAGGAGGACAGGGAACCTGGCTGGAAACACCATATATTTT CASRRTGNLAGNTIYF
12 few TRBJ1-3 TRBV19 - TGTGCCAGCGGCAATTCGGGGAACACCATATATTTT CASGNSGNTIYF
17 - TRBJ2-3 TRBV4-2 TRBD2 TGTGCCAGCAGCCAACAAACTAGCGGGGGATTCACAGATACGCAGTATTTT CASSQQTSGGFTDTQYF
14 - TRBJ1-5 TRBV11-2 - TGTGCCAGCAGCGCTCCAGGGGTAAAGGGGCCCCAGCATTTT CASSAPGVKGPQHF
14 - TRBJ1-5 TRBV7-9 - TGTGCCAGCAGCTTAACACAGGGTGAGCAGCCCCAGCATTTT CASSLTQGEQPQHF
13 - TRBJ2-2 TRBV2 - TGTGCCAGCAGGCCGGGGGTCACCGGGGAGCTGTTTTTT CASRPGVTGELFF
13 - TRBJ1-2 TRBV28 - TGTGCCAGCAGTTTCCCAGGGGTCTATGGCTACACCTTC CASSFPGVYGYTF
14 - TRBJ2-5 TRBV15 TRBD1 TGTGCCACCAGATGGACAGGGCCGGGAGAGACCCAGTACTTC CATRWTGPGETQYF
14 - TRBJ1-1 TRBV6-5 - TGTGCCAGCAGCCCGGACTGGGCGAGCACTGAAGCTTTCTTT CASSPDWASTEAFF
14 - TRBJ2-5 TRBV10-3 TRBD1 TGTGCCATCAGTACACAGGGGGCCGGCGAGACCCAGTACTTC CAISTQGAGETQYF
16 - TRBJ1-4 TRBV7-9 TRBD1 TGTGCCAGCAGCACTAGACAGGGATCCCTTGGAGAAAAACTGTTTTTT CASSTRQGSLGEKLFF
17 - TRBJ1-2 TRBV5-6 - TGTGCCAGCAGCTTGCAGTCAGGGCTCCTTGTTGGCTATGGCTACACCTTC CASSLQSGLLVGYGYTF
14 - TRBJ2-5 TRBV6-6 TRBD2 TGTGCCAGCAGTCCGACGGGGGGATGGGAGACCCAGTACTTC CASSPTGGWETQYF
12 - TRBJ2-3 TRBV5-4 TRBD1 TGTGCCAGCAGCCGACAGGGGGCTGCGCAGTATTTT CASSRQGAAQYF
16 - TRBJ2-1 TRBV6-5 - TGTGCCAGCAGTTCCGTAGTTGGGGGCCCTTACAATGAGCAGTTCTTC CASSSVVGGPYNEQFF
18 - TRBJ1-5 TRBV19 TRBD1 TGTGCCAGTAGTATTGGGACAGGGGGCGCTCGGGGTGCTCAGCCCCAGCATTTT CASSIGTGGARGAQPQHF
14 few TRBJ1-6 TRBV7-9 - TGTGCCACGTCCGAAGCGGACAGACCCTCTCCCCTCCACTTT CATSEADRPSPLHF
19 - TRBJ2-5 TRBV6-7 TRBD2 TGTGCCAGCAGTTACTCGGCTAGCGGGGGATACTATGAGGGGGAGACCCAGTACTTC CASSYSASGGYYEGETQYF
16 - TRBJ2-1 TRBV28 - TGTGCCAGCAGTTTAATAGGGGTGAGGCTAGTCGATGAGCAGTTCTTC CASSLIGVRLVDEQFF
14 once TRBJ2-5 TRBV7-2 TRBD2 TGTGCCAGCAGCCCGCGGGGGGAACAAGAGACCCAGTACTTC CASSPRGEQETQYF
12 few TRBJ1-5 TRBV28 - TGTGCCAGCAAAGAGAGCAATCAGCCCCAGCATTTT CASKESNQPQHF
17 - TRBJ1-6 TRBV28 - TGTGCCAGCAGTTTAAAGCGCAGAAGCTCCTATAATTCACCCCTCCACTTT CASSLKRRSSYNSPLHF
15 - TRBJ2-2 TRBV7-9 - TGTGCCAGCAGCGCGGACATTACGAACACCGGGGAGCTGTTTTTT CASSADITNTGELFF